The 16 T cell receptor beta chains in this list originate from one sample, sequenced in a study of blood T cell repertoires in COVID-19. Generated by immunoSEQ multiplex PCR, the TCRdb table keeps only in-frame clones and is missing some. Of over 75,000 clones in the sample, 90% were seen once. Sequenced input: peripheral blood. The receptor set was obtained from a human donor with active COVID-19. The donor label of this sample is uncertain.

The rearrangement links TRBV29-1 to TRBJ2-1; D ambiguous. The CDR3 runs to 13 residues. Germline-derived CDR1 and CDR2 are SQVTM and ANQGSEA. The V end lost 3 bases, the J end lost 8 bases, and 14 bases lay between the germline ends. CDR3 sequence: CSVESQDRYEQFF. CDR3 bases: TGCAGCGTTGAGAGTCAGGATCGGTATGAGCAGTTCTTC.

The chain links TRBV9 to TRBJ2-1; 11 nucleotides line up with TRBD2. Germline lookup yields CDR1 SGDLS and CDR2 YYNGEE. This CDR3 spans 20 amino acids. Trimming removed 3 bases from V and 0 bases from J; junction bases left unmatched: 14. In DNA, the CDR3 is TGTGCCAGCAGCGCCCGAGATGCTAGCGGGGGGCTTAGCTCCTACAATGAGCAGTTCTTC. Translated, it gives CASSARDASGGLSSYNEQFF.

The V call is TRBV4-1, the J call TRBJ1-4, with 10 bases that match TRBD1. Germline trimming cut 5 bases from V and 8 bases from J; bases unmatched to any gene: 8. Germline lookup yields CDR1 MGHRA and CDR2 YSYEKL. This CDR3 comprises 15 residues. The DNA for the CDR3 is TGCGCCAGCAGCTTTAACCGGGACAGGGGCGAAAAACTGTTTTTT. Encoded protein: CASSFNRDRGEKLFF.

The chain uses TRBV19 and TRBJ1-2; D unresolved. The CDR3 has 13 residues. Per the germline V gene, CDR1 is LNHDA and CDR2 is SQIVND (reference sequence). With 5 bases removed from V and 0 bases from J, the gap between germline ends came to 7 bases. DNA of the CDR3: TGTGCCAGTAGTTACTCTTCTAACTATGGCTACACCTTC. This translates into CASSYSSNYGYTF.

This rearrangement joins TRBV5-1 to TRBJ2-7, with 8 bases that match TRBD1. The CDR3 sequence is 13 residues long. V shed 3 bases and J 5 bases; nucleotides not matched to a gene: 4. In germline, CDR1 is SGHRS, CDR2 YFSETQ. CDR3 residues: CASSWGQAHEQYF. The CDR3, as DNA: TGCGCCAGCAGCTGGGGACAGGCGCACGAGCAGTACTTC.

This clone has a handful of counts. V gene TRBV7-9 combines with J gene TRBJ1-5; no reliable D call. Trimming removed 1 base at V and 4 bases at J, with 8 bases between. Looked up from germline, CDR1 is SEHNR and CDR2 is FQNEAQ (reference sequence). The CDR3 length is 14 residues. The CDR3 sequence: CASSLVGLNQPQHF. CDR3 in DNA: TGTGCCAGCAGCTTAGTAGGACTAAATCAGCCCCAGCATTTT.

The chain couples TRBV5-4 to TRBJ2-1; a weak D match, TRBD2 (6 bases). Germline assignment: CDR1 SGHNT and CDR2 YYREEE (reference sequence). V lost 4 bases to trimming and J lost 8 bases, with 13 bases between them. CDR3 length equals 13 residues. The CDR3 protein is CASSPYTGDEQFF. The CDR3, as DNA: TGTGCCAGCAGCCCGTATACGGGGGATGAGCAGTTCTTC. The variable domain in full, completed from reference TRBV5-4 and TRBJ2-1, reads ETGVTQSPTHLIKTRGQQVTLRCSSQSGHNTVSWYQQALGQGPQFIFQYYREEENGRGNFPPRFSGLQFPNYSSELNVNALELDDSALYLCASSPYTGDEQFFGPGTRLTVL.

CDR3 sequence (DNA): TGTGCCAGCAGCAAAGGGCGGGGGACCATTCAGCCCCAGCATTTT. Translation: CASSKGRGTIQPQHF. The chain has TRBV21-1 and TRBJ1-5. TRBV21-1 is a documented pseudogene. The CDR3 has 15 residues.

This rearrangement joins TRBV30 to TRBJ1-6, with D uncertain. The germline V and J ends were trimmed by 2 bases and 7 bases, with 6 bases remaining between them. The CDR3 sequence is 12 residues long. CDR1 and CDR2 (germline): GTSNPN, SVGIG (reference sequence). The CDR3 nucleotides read TGTGCCTGGAGTCCGACAAATTCACCCCTCCACTTT. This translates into CAWSPTNSPLHF.

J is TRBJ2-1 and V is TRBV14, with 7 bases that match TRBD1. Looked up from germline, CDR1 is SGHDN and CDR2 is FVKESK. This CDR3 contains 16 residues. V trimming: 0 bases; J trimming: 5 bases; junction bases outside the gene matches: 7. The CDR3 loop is CASSQDIGQVNNEQFF. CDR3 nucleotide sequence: TGTGCCAGCAGCCAAGATATAGGACAGGTAAACAATGAGCAGTTCTTC. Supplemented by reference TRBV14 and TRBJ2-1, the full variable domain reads EAGVTQFPSHSVIEKGQTVTLRCDPISGHDNLYWYRRVMGKEIKFLLHFVKESKQDESGMPNNRFLAERTGGTYSTLKVQPAELEDSGVYFCASSQDIGQVNNEQFFGPGTRLTVL.

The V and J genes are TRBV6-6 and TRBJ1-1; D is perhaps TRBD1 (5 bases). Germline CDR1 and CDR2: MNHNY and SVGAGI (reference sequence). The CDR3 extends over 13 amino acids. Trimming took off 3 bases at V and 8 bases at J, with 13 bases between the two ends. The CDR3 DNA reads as TGTGCCAGCAGTTATGTTGTTGACAGAGAAGCTTTCTTT. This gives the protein CASSYVVDREAFF.

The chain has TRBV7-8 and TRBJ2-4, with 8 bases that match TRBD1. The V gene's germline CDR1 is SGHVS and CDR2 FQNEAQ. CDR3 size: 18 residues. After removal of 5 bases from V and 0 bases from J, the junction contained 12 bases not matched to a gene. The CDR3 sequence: CASSKGIGTGLAKNIQYF. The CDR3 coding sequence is TGTGCCAGCAGCAAGGGGATCGGGACAGGTTTAGCCAAAAACATTCAGTACTTC.

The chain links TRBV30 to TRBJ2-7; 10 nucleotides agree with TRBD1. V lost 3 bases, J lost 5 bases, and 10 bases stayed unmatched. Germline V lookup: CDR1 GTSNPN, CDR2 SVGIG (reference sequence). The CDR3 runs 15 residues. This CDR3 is CAWSETGGAFDEQYF. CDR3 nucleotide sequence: TGTGCCTGGAGCGAGACAGGGGGCGCGTTCGACGAGCAGTACTTC.

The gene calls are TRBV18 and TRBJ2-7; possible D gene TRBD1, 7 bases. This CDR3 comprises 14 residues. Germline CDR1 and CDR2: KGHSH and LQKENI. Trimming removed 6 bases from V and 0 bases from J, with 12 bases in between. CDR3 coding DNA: TGTGCCAGCTCGGCGGGACAGACCTCCTACGAGCAGTACTTC. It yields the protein CASSAGQTSYEQYF.

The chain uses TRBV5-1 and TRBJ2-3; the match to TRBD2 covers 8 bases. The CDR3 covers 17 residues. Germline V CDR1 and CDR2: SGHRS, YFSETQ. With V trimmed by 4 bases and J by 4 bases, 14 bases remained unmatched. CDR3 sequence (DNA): TGCGCCAGCAGCATAATAAACCGGGGGGGCCTTTCAGATACGCAGTATTTT. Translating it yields CASSIINRGGLSDTQYF.

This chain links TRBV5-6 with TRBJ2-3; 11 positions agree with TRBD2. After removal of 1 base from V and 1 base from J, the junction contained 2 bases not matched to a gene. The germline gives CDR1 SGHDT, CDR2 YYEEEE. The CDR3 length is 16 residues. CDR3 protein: CASSLMTSGGTDTQYF. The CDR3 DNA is TGTGCCAGCAGCTTGATGACTAGCGGGGGCACAGATACGCAGTATTTT.